Each of the 23 T cell receptor beta chains below was sequenced from the same sample in a study of Tregs in tolerant kidney transplant recipients. Clones were sequenced by immunoSEQ multiplex PCR, and TCRdb holds only the in-frame ones, with some missing. Here the sample spans fewer than 80,000 clones, nearly 98% being singletons. This specimen consisted of Tregs from blood, obtained before the transplant. Source of these receptors: a human donor who received a combined kidney and bone marrow transplant.

The rearrangement uses TRBV5-1 and TRBJ2-4, with 8 bases fitting TRBD1. Germline CDR1 is SGHRS and CDR2 is YFSETQ. Trimming took 7 bases from V and 5 from J; bases not matched to a gene: 8. The CDR3 contains 14 residues. The CDR3 DNA is TGCGCCAGCGGACGGACAGGGAGCCAAAACATTCAGTACTTC. Amino acids: CASGRTGSQNIQYF. Together with reference TRBV5-1 and TRBJ2-4, the CDR3 gives the full variable domain: KAGVTQTPRYLIKTRGQQVTLSCSPISGHRSVSWYQQTPGQGLQFLFEYFSETQRNKGNFPGRFSGRQFSNSRSEMNVSTLELGDSALYLCASGRTGSQNIQYFGAGTRLSVL.

V and J are TRBV18 and TRBJ2-1, with TRBD2 matching over 7 bases. Trimming at V came to 3 bases and at J to 4 bases, leaving 9 bases not matched to a gene. This CDR3 has 16 residues. The germline gives CDR1 KGHSH, CDR2 LQKENI. This chain's CDR3 is CASSPFSSGTYNEQFF. CDR3 DNA: TGTGCCAGCTCACCGTTTTCTAGCGGAACTTACAATGAGCAGTTCTTC.

The chain combines TRBV11-3 with TRBJ2-3; D gene ambiguous. In germline, CDR1 is SGHNT, CDR2 YENEEA. CDR3 length: 13 amino acids. Trimming shortened V by 0 bases and J by 8 bases, and 9 bases separated the two germline ends. CDR3 DNA: TGTGCCAGCAGCTTAGAGGCCCCGGGTACGCAGTATTTT. This gives the protein CASSLEAPGTQYF.

The genes are TRBV4-1 and TRBJ2-1; TRBD2 matches at 11 bases. This CDR3 spans 17 amino acids. Germline CDR1 MGHRA, CDR2 YSYEKL. With 1 base clipped from V and 7 bases from J, the junction kept 9 bases outside the gene matches. This CDR3 is CASSQVVGTSGQNEQFF. CDR3 in DNA: TGCGCCAGCAGCCAAGTGGTTGGGACTAGCGGACAGAATGAGCAGTTCTTC.

V usage is TRBV15 and J usage is TRBJ1-1, with 7 bases matching TRBD1. This CDR3 comprises 15 residues. Germline-derived CDR1 and CDR2 are LNHNV and YYDKDF (reference sequence). V shed 0 bases and J 3 bases; nucleotides not matched to a gene: 4. The chain's CDR3 is CATSRDHDRDTEAFF. The CDR3 bases are TGTGCCACCAGCAGAGACCACGACAGGGACACTGAAGCTTTCTTT.

The chain carries TRBV5-6 and TRBJ2-3; a possible D gene is TRBD2 (6 bases). There are 15 residues in the CDR3. The germline V and J ends were trimmed by 4 bases and 1 base, with 13 bases remaining between them. CDR1 SGHDT and CDR2 YYEEEE come from the germline V gene. CDR3 in DNA: TGTGCCAGCAGCCCGCGGGTAGCGGGCACAGATACGCAGTATTTT. Translating it yields CASSPRVAGTDTQYF. Drawing the rest from reference TRBV5-6 and TRBJ2-3, the complete variable domain is DAGVTQSPTHLIKTRGQQVTLRCSPKSGHDTVSWYQQALGQGPQFIFQYYEEEERQRGNFPDRFSGHQFPNYSSELNVNALLLGDSALYLCASSPRVAGTDTQYFGPGTRLTVL.

The chain is built from TRBV27 and TRBJ2-7, with TRBD1 matching 7 bases. The CDR3 length is 14 residues. The ends lost 5 bases at V and 2 bases at J; junction bases unmatched: 6. Germline V lookup: CDR1 MNHEY, CDR2 SMNVEV (reference sequence). CDR3 loop: CASSKQGPTYEQYF. DNA for the CDR3: TGTGCCAGCAGTAAACAGGGGCCAACCTACGAGCAGTACTTC.

This clone was seen a single time. V and J are TRBV25-1 and TRBJ1-2; 11 positions match TRBD1. This CDR3 contains 14 residues. The J segment lost 8 bases and the V segment lost 7 bases, leaving 9 bases of the junction unmatched. Germline lookup yields CDR1 MGHDK and CDR2 SYGVNS. The CDR3 DNA is TGTGCCAGCAAGCCTTGGGACAGGGGGAAAGGCTACACCTTC. Translated: CASKPWDRGKGYTF.

The chain has TRBV25-1 and TRBJ1-1; D is unclear. The CDR3 is made up of 10 amino acids. CDR1 is MGHDK and CDR2 is SYGVNS in the germline V gene. Trimming shortened V by 4 bases and J by 10 bases, and 7 bases separated the two germline ends. The CDR3 sequence is CASSVSGAFF. The CDR3 nucleotides are TGTGCCAGCAGTGTCAGCGGAGCTTTCTTT. Full variable domain (rest looked up from reference TRBV25-1 and TRBJ1-1): EADIYQTPRYLVIGTGKKITLECSQTMGHDKMYWYQQDPGMELHLIHYSYGVNSTEKGDLSSESTVSRIRTEHFPLTLESARPSHTSQYLCASSVSGAFFGQGTRLTVV.

The chain recombines TRBV5-1 with TRBJ1-6, with 7 bases matching TRBD1. The length of the CDR3 is 14 residues. Germline CDR1 and CDR2: SGHRS and YFSETQ. J was trimmed by 7 bases and V by 4 bases; bases with no gene match: 5. The CDR3 bases are TGCGCCAGCAGCCCGGGACAGTTGAATTCACCCCTCCACTTT. This sequence encodes CASSPGQLNSPLHF.

The chain carries TRBV7-2 and TRBJ2-7, with TRBD2 as a possible D gene (5 bases). Trimming pared 5 bases from V and 4 bases from J, leaving 12 bases between. The CDR3 extends over 13 amino acids. The V gene's germline CDR1 is SGHTA and CDR2 FQGNSA. The CDR3 loop is CASSGKTTYEQYF. CDR3 in DNA: TGTGCCAGCAGCGGCAAGACTACATACGAGCAGTACTTC. Filled out from reference TRBV7-2 and TRBJ2-7, the complete variable domain reads GAGVSQSPSNKVTEKGKDVELRCDPISGHTALYWYRQSLGQGLEFLIYFQGNSAPDKSGLPSDRFSAERTGGSVSTLTIQRTQQEDSAVYLCASSGKTTYEQYFGPGTRLTVT.

V usage is TRBV30 and J usage is TRBJ2-1; 10 bases agree with TRBD2. The CDR3 contains 14 residues. CDR1 GTSNPN and CDR2 SVGIG come from the germline V gene (reference sequence). V trimming: 4 bases; J trimming: 3 bases; junction bases outside the gene matches: 3. CDR3 loop: CAWTWTSGYNEQFF. CDR3 DNA: TGTGCCTGGACCTGGACTAGCGGCTACAATGAGCAGTTCTTC.

This rearrangement joins TRBV5-1 to TRBJ2-2; D unclear. Trimming shortened V by 3 bases and J by 1 base, and 4 bases separated the two germline ends. The CDR3 length is 13 residues. From germline, CDR1 is SGHRS and CDR2 YFSETQ. CDR3 nucleotides: TGCGCCAGCAGCTGGAGGAACACCGGGGAGCTGTTTTTT. Encoded protein: CASSWRNTGELFF.

The J gene is TRBJ2-7, the V gene TRBV20-1, with D uncertain. This CDR3 has 10 residues. From germline, CDR1 is DFQATT and CDR2 SNEGSKA (reference sequence). V was cut by 6 bases and J by 2 bases, with 5 bases left in between. The CDR3 loop reads CSAGAYEQYF. DNA for the CDR3: TGCAGTGCGGGCGCCTACGAGCAGTACTTC.

The chain carries TRBV7-9 and TRBJ1-1; 10 bases are shared with TRBD1. There are 16 residues in the CDR3. The germline V gene encodes CDR1 SEHNR and CDR2 FQNEAQ (reference sequence). V lost 5 bases and J lost 6; bases outside the gene matches: 12. CDR3 coding DNA: TGTGCCAGCAGCCGGGGGACAGGGGCCTTATGGGCTGAAGCTTTCTTT. Its protein product is CASSRGTGALWAEAFF.

This clone was recorded only once. The J gene is TRBJ1-5, the V gene TRBV15; no clear D. Trimming took 0 bases from V and 1 from J, leaving 19 bases between them. This CDR3 comprises 19 residues. Per the germline V gene, CDR1 is LNHNV and CDR2 is YYDKDF (reference sequence). The CDR3 DNA reads as TGTGCCACCAGCAGAGATATCAGCTTGGGCCCCTCAAGCAATCAGCCCCAGCATTTT. It codes for CATSRDISLGPSSNQPQHF.

This sequence joins TRBV10-3 and TRBJ2-7; D unresolved. Trimming cost V 6 bases and J 4 bases, with 13 bases left between them. This CDR3 region has 13 residues. Germline V lookup: CDR1 ENHRY, CDR2 SYGVKD. CDR3 nucleotides: TGTGCCATCAGAACCAACGCAGGTTACGAGCAGTACTTC. It encodes CAIRTNAGYEQYF.

The V gene is TRBV14, the J gene TRBJ1-2; 8 bases match TRBD1. J gave up 4 bases and V 1 base, and 2 bases lay outside the gene matches. CDR1 is SGHDN and CDR2 is FVKESK in the germline V gene. The CDR3 covers 14 residues. The CDR3 region is CASSQATGAYGYTF. The CDR3 coding sequence is TGTGCCAGCAGCCAAGCGACAGGGGCCTATGGCTACACCTTC.

The rearrangement joins TRBV7-2 to TRBJ1-2, with D maybe TRBD1 (6 bases). The CDR3 loop spans 15 amino acids. Germline V gene sequence: CDR1 SGHTA, CDR2 FQGNSA. Deletions cut 1 base from V and 3 bases from J, with 12 bases between. CDR3 nucleotide sequence: TGTGCCAGCAGCTTAGAGAGGGCAGGGGACTATGGCTACACCTTC. This translates into CASSLERAGDYGYTF.

The chain carries TRBV5-6 and TRBJ1-2; no definite D call. This CDR3 comprises 14 residues. V dropped 4 bases and J dropped 4 bases, with 14 bases sitting between them. Germline values: CDR1 SGHDT, CDR2 YYEEEE. CDR3 amino acids: CASSLLVGVYGYTF. The CDR3 DNA is TGTGCCAGCAGCCTGCTGGTCGGGGTCTATGGCTACACCTTC.

This clone was observed once. This chain connects TRBV7-9 to TRBJ1-5; tentatively, D is TRBD1 (5 bases). V lost 2 bases to trimming and J lost 2 bases, with 13 bases between them. CDR3 length: 16 amino acids. The V gene's germline CDR1 is SEHNR and CDR2 FQNEAQ (reference sequence). CDR3 residues: CASSLSWGAGNQPQHF. The CDR3 nucleotides are TGTGCCAGCAGCTTATCCTGGGGCGCGGGCAATCAGCCCCAGCATTTT. Full variable domain (missing parts from reference TRBV7-9 and TRBJ1-5): DTGVSQNPRHKITKRGQNVTFRCDPISEHNRLYWYRQTLGQGPEFLTYFQNEAQLEKSRLLSDRFSAERPKGSFSTLEIQRTEQGDSAMYLCASSLSWGAGNQPQHFGDGTRLSIL.

This clone was observed once. This chain connects TRBV13 to TRBJ2-1; D gene uncertain. Germline V lookup: CDR1 PRHDT, CDR2 FYEKMQ (reference sequence). The V end lost 0 bases, the J end lost 8 bases, and 11 bases lay between the germline ends. This CDR3 spans 14 amino acids. The CDR3: CASSLGWQTHEQFF. CDR3 nucleotides: TGTGCCAGCAGCTTAGGATGGCAGACTCATGAGCAGTTCTTC.

J is TRBJ1-1 and V is TRBV5-1; D is perhaps TRBD1 (5 bases). Trimming pared 7 bases from V and 0 bases from J, leaving 13 bases between. The CDR3 runs 14 residues. CDR1 is SGHRS, CDR2 YFSETQ, per germline. CDR3 loop: CASSGFAMNTEAFF. CDR3 DNA: TGCGCCAGCTCAGGGTTCGCCATGAACACTGAAGCTTTCTTT.